The sequence of this T cell receptor (beta chain) was determined in a study of tumor-infiltrating lymphocytes in localized non-small cell lung cancer (dated by TCRdb to the early 2020s). The study in broad terms: Several histologies were represented in the cohort, which also included both smokers and never-smokers as well as patients whose samples were collected after neoadjuvant chemotherapy. Resected tumor tissue and uninvolved lung tissue described as non-adjacent to the tumor were contributed by each patient, with both tissues obtained from the same patient. TCR sequencing was one of several integrated assays, alongside flow cytometry, multiplex immunofluorescence, RNA-seq, exome sequencing and proteomics, applied to the same patients. In total, the ICON cohort was made up of 150 surgical patients who had localized non-small cell lung cancer and whose tumors were resected. A total of 55 patients were part of the paired comparison of immunoSEQ T-cell fraction between tumor and uninvolved lung.

Summary of the overall study and its limitations: TCR-derived T-cell fraction did not differ between the flow cytometry-defined immunotypes IM1 (good prognosis) and IM2 (poor prognosis). Consistent with immunofluorescence CD3 counts, TCRbeta sequencing supported greater T cell infiltration in tumors than in uninvolved lung tissue. Because different assays used different pieces of the same tissue, intratumor heterogeneity could not be separated from technical variation. Assay coverage varied across patients depending on available tissue quantity, so only a subset of the cohort had TCR sequencing. Recurrence-free survival showed no association with tumor T-cell fraction from TCR sequencing (p = 0.61).

Patient enrollment in ICON started in 2016, and the final patient was enrolled in 2018. From a subcohort of 70 or so patients, fresh tumor and matched uninvolved tissue were collected for in-depth immune analyses, including TCR sequencing. No cell sorting was done, and TCR sequencing was instead run on DNA isolated from bulk tissue. Between the V and J ends, shortened by 2 bases and 0 bases respectively, the junction contains 14 bases. For CDR1 and CDR2, the germline V gene lists SGHAT and FQNNGV. Reading from cysteine to phenylalanine, the CDR3 counts 17 amino acids. Just the 51-base CDR3 DNA is kept, in frame starting at base 1. The T-cell fraction in tumor and uninvolved lung tissue was provided by TCR sequencing with the immunoSEQ assay. As for how the authors treated the data: For survival analysis, patients were split into high (upper tertile) and low (lower two tertiles) T-cell fraction groups and compared by log-rank test. A signed-rank test was used to test differences in T-cell fraction between paired tumor and uninvolved lung samples. TCRdb re-hosts the immuneACCESS table, in-frame sequences only. Its copies lack some clones; in the studies checked, an unresolved V gene accounts for under half of them, and the cause for the rest is not known. Clone size and V and J calls were adopted from that table, with D and trimming inferred from the DNA. The sample table records several thousand clones; over 60% of these occur just once. The ten biggest clones cover roughly 5.5% of the sample.

A word on this clone: Its antigen remains unidentified. There are no base qualities to consult, and no much larger clone falls within one base.

The chain employs TRBV11-2 and TRBJ2-1; the D gene is tentatively TRBD1 or TRBD2, each matching 5 bases. Sequenced: lung tumor tissue. The sequence was obtained from a human donor with non-small cell lung cancer. The CDR3 protein: CASSLWGGTSSYNEQFF. The bases are TGTGCCAGCAGCTTATGGGGCGGAACTAGCTCCTACAATGAGCAGTTCTTC.